This TCR beta chain was identified in a study of T cell clonotyping in hematopoietic cell transplantation. Concerning this clone: Its cognate antigen is unknown.

Profiling relied on immunoSEQ multiplex PCR, and the TCRdb table lists in-frame clones only, not all of them. This sample yields roughly 5,000 clones, of which roughly 90% are seen a single time; roughly 26% belongs to the top ten. Recipient blood drawn about 28 days pretransplant and days 30, 100, 180 after. Whole-study results and caveats: Cells were unsorted, so CD4 and CD8 contributions were not separated. Recipient TCR diversity dropped after transplant; expanded clonotypes rose from day 30 to 180.

Germline V lookup: CDR1 LNHDA, CDR2 SQIVND (reference sequence). The CDR3 sequence is 15 residues long. J was trimmed by 7 bases and V by 4 bases; bases with no gene match: 9. This sequence originates from a male patient aged 70 to 85 who had an allogeneic stem cell transplant from an unrelated donor, so T cells may come from the graft donor. Some clones in this sample may be carry-over from other donors' samples. The sequences come from peripheral blood mononuclear cells, collected 100 days after allogeneic stem cell transplant. The genes are TRBV19 and TRBJ1-2; 10 nucleotides match TRBD1. DNA of the CDR3: TGTGCCAGTAGTACGGGGGGACAGGGGATCGGTGGCTACACCTTC. As protein: CASSTGGQGIGGYTF.